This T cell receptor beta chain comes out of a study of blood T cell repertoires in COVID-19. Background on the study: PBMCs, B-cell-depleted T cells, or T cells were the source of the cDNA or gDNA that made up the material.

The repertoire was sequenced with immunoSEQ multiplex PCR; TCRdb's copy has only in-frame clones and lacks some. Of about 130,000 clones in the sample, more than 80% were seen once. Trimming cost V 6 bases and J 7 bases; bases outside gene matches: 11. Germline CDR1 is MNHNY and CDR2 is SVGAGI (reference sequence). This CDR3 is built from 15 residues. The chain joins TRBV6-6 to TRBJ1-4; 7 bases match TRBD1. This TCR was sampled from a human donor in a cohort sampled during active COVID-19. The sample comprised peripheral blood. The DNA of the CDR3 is TGTGCCAGCAGCGTGATACAGGGGTCGGGTGAAAAACTGTTTTTT. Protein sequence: CASSVIQGSGEKLFF.